This T cell receptor (beta chain) was captured in a study of T cell repertoires in cytomegalovirus infection. The overall study: Public TCR beta signature analysis indicated the presence of both CMV infection and matching HLA type.

TCRdb redid the calling of the reads with MiXCR, one entry per CDR3 protein. Among fewer than 1,000,000 distinct CDR3 sequences listed, around 32% were seen once. Germline V gene lookup returns CDR1 SEHNR and CDR2 FQNEAQ (reference sequence). Trimming removed 5 bases from V and 5 bases from J, with 21 bases in between. This CDR3 is 16 amino acids long. This clonotype has at least ten counts. Its specificity is not known. The source is a human donor in good health (CMV status not recorded). Some clones in this sample may be carry-over from other donors' samples. The specimen comprised cultured CD8+ T cells from PBMCs, sampled from culture after CMV antigen stimulation. This chain connects TRBV7-9 to TRBJ1-2, with D maybe TRBD1 (6 bases). The DNA of the CDR3 is TGTGCCAGCAGCCTCACGGACAGCCCAAGTTGGTATGGCTACACCTTC. This translates into CASSLTDSPSWYGYTF.